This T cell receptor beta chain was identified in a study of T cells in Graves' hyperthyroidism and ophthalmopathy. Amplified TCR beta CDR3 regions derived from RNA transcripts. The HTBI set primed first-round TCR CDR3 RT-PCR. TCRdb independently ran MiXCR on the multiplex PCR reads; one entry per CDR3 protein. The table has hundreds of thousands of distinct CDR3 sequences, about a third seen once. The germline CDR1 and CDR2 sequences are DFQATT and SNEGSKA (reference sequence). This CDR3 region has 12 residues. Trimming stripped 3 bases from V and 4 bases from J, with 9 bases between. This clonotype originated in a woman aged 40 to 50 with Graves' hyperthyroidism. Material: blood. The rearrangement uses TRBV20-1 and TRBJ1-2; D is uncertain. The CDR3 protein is CSARLPGYGYTF. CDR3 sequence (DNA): TGCAGTGCTAGGTTACCAGGCTATGGCTACACCTTC.